Presented here are 17 T cell receptor beta chains from one specimen sequenced in a study of T cells in Graves' hyperthyroidism and ophthalmopathy. RNA transcripts provided the source from which TCR beta CDR3 regions were amplified. The HTBI set primed first-round TCR CDR3 RT-PCR. One entry per CDR3 protein, called by TCRdb with MiXCR from the multiplex PCR reads. Here the sample spans 500,000 to 800,000 distinct CDR3 sequences, 45% being singletons. The sample taken for sequencing was peripheral blood or thyroid tissue (not recorded which). The receptors shown here come from an adult man with Graves' disease, either hyperthyroidism or ophthalmopathy (not recorded which).

The rearrangement links TRBV5-1 to TRBJ1-1, with D maybe TRBD1 (5 bases). CDR1 and CDR2 from the germline V gene are SGHRS and YFSETQ. With 3 bases removed from V and 1 base from J, the gap between germline ends came to 22 bases. The CDR3 has 18 residues. The CDR3 protein is CASSSLGWQGDRNTEAFF. CDR3 nucleotides: TGCGCCAGCAGCTCCCTTGGTTGGCAGGGTGATAGGAACACTGAAGCTTTCTTT.

J is TRBJ2-5 and V is TRBV2; D call uncertain. The CDR3 is made up of 13 amino acids. V was shortened by 6 bases and J by 2 bases, with 10 bases between the two germline ends. Germline CDR1 and CDR2: SNHLY and FYNNEI. In nucleotides, the CDR3 is TGTGCCAGCAGCCACGGCGGTCAAGAGACCCAGTACTTC. Translated, it gives CASSHGGQETQYF.

V usage is TRBV5-1 and J usage is TRBJ2-7, with D perhaps TRBD1 (6 bases). The length of the CDR3 is 15 residues. Trimming took off 3 bases at V and 1 base at J, with 14 bases between the two ends. Germline CDR1 reads SGHRS; CDR2 reads YFSETQ. Here the CDR3 DNA reads TGCGCCAGCAGCTCGCCCCTGACAGGATCCTACGAGCAGTACTTC. This encodes CASSSPLTGSYEQYF.

The rearrangement joins TRBV7-9 to TRBJ2-5, with D possibly TRBD2 on 6 matching bases. Per germline, CDR1 SEHNR and CDR2 FQNEAQ (reference sequence). CDR3 length: 14 residues. V lost 1 base and J lost 5, with 11 bases in between. The CDR3 nucleotides read TGTGCCAGCAGCTTAGATGCGGGGCCGGAGACCCAGTACTTC. Translating gives CASSLDAGPETQYF.

A few counts support this clonotype. V usage is TRBV7-9 and J usage is TRBJ1-1; 7 bases map to TRBD1. Germline CDR1 is SEHNR and CDR2 is FQNEAQ (reference sequence). The CDR3 sequence is 14 residues long. V shed 3 bases, J shed 4 bases, and the junction held 5 bases outside the gene matches. CDR3 sequence: CASSLAGGATEAFF. CDR3 nucleotides: TGTGCCAGCAGCTTGGCAGGGGGGGCCACTGAAGCTTTCTTT.

Concerning this clonotype: A much larger clonotype is one base distant, so this may be a read error. The chain links TRBV6-5 to TRBJ1-4, with a possible D match to TRBD1 (5 bases). Trimming cost V 4 bases and J 13 bases, with 16 bases left between them. The CDR3 runs to 13 residues. Germline V gene lookup returns CDR1 MNHEY and CDR2 SVGAGI. CDR3 loop: CASSFGQGTRLFF. CDR3 coding DNA: TGTGCCAGCAGTTTTGGTCAGGGTACGAGACTGTTTTTT.

Details on this clonotype: This could be a read error, since a much larger clone is one nucleotide away. The chain carries TRBV2 and TRBJ1-6; D is possibly TRBD1 (5 bases). There are 14 residues in the CDR3. Germline V lookup: CDR1 SNHLY, CDR2 FYNNEI. V lost 6 bases and J 8 bases, leaving 14 bases between the germline ends. The chain's CDR3 is CASSRRAGHSPLHF. The DNA of the CDR3 is TGTGCCAGCAGCCGTCGGGCAGGGCATTCACCCCTCCACTTT. Complete variable domain (other parts from reference TRBV2 and TRBJ1-6): EPEVTQTPSHQVTQMGQEVILRCVPISNHLYFYWYRQILGQKVEFLVSFYNNEISEKSEIFDDQFSVERPDGSNFTLKIRSTKLEDSAMYFCASSRRAGHSPLHFGNGTRLTVT.

The CDR3 nucleotides read TGTGCCAGCAGCTTCACCTCCCGGACAGGGTATTACGAGCAGTACTTC. This translates into CASSFTSRTGYYEQYF. The chain joins TRBV7-9 to TRBJ2-7; TRBD1 matches 8 bases. CDR1 and CDR2 (germline): SEHNR, FQNEAQ (reference sequence). CDR3 length equals 16 residues. The ends lost 3 bases at V and 4 bases at J; junction bases unmatched: 11.

The gene calls are TRBV11-2 and TRBJ2-5; 14 nucleotides line up with TRBD2. Trimming cost V 1 base and J 5 bases; bases outside gene matches: 3. The CDR3 is 16 amino acids. Germline CDR1 is SGHAT and CDR2 is FQNNGV. CDR3 in DNA: TGTGCCAGCAGCTTAGGGACTAGCGGGGGGTTGGAGACCCAGTACTTC. Translating gives CASSLGTSGGLETQYF.

Worth noting for this clonotype: One end of the junction does not line up with germline, which may come from a read error. The V gene is TRBV6-5, the J gene TRBJ2-5; 7 bases line up with TRBD1. This CDR3 spans 16 amino acids. Germline-derived CDR1 and CDR2 are MNHEY and SVGAGI. CDR3 region: CASSYSKGARGEAQYF. DNA for the CDR3: TGTGCCAGCAGTTACTCGAAGGGGGCTCGGGGAGAGGCCCAGTACTTC.

In this sample, this clonotype turned up a few times. DNA of the CDR3: TGTGCCAGCAGCTTAGTCGGAGCGGGGGGGCTCACTCAGGGCGAGCAGTACTTC. Its translation is CASSLVGAGGLTQGEQYF. The chain combines TRBV7-6 with TRBJ2-7, with 10 bases lining up with TRBD2. CDR3 length equals 18 residues. After removal of 1 base from V and 6 bases from J, the junction contained 15 bases not matched to a gene. The germline gives CDR1 SGHVS, CDR2 FNYEAQ.

The gene calls are TRBV7-2 and TRBJ2-7; 8 bases agree with TRBD1. The CDR3 contains 16 residues. CDR1 is SGHTA, CDR2 FQGNSA, per germline. Trimming took 3 bases from V and 0 from J; bases not matched to a gene: 7. The CDR3 loop reads CASSLAAGGFSYEQYF. Written as DNA, the CDR3 is TGTGCCAGCAGCTTGGCCGCAGGGGGCTTCTCCTACGAGCAGTACTTC.

The chain combines TRBV29-1 with TRBJ1-2, with D unresolved. The CDR3 runs 11 residues. With 8 bases removed from V and 4 bases from J, the gap between germline ends came to 11 bases. Germline values: CDR1 SQVTM, CDR2 ANQGSEA. The CDR3 DNA reads TGCAGCTTTGGGGAAGGCTATGGCTACACCTTC. This codes for CSFGEGYGYTF.

This clonotype was seen at least ten times. The V call is TRBV24-1, the J call TRBJ1-1; tentative D call: TRBD1 (6 bases). Germline CDR1 KGHDR, CDR2 SFDVKD. The V and J ends lost 4 bases and 10 bases respectively, with 12 bases between them. The CDR3 is 12 amino acids. CDR3 DNA sequence: TGTGCCACCAGTGAAACAGGGTCGATAGCTTTCTTT. It encodes CATSETGSIAFF.

In this sample, this clonotype turned up a few times. This rearrangement joins TRBV7-2 to TRBJ1-4; TRBD1 is a possible D gene (5 bases). The CDR3 totals 13 residues. CDR1 SGHTA and CDR2 FQGNSA come from the germline V gene. The germline V and J ends were trimmed by 1 base and 12 bases, with 12 bases remaining between them. The CDR3 sequence: CASSLDRGRQLFF. The CDR3 nucleotides read TGTGCCAGCAGCTTAGATCGGGGGAGACAACTGTTTTTT.

The V call is TRBV7-2, the J call TRBJ1-1; TRBD1 is a possible D gene (5 bases). The CDR3 contains 17 residues. Germline assignment: CDR1 SGHTA and CDR2 FQGNSA. Trimming took 7 bases from V and 4 from J, leaving 25 bases between them. The CDR3 DNA follows: TGTGCCAGCACCGTAGACTGGGGGATAACCATTAGCACTGAAGCTTTCTTT. This gives the protein CASTVDWGITISTEAFF.

This clonotype was counted a few times. The chain carries TRBV9 and TRBJ1-2; 7 bases fit TRBD1. With V trimmed by 4 bases and J by 0 bases, 6 bases remained unmatched. CDR3 length: 15 amino acids. Germline values: CDR1 SGDLS, CDR2 YYNGEE. The CDR3 DNA sequence: TGTGCCAGCAGCCGAGGGACAGCGACTAACTATGGCTACACCTTC. It encodes CASSRGTATNYGYTF. Looking up the rest from reference TRBV9 and TRBJ1-2 gives the full variable domain: DSGVTQTPKHLITATGQRVTLRCSPRSGDLSVYWYQQSLDQGLQFLIQYYNGEERAKGNILERFSAQQFPDLHSELNLSSLELGDSALYFCASSRGTATNYGYTFGSGTRLTVV.